Described below is a single TCR beta chain sequence and its context. Its antigen specificity is not known. The input lacks base qualities; no much larger clone sits a single base away. This specimen comes from a study of blood T cell repertoires in COVID-19 (dated by TCRdb to 2019 to 2021). In terms of the full investigation: Samples from collaborators originated in the United States, Italy and Spain and spanned both the acute and convalescent phases of COVID-19. The prospective study material was composed of cDNA or gDNA derived from T cells, B-cell-depleted T cells, or PBMCs. The repertoires were made available in a free public database intended to serve as a resource for research on the immune response to SARS-CoV-2. Sample metadata almost always included a de-identified subject ID, COVID-19 status, age in years and sex. Where available, HLA class I and class II types were taken from metadata supplied by the sample provider and were not determined by assay-based typing. Deeply sampled blood TCRbeta repertoires from subjects exposed to, actively infected with, or recovered from COVID-19 were included in the dataset. The samples were drawn from the first 160 participants of the ongoing ImmuneRACE study and from 1,254 subjects provided by 6 global collaborators.

TCRbeta CDR3 regions were amplified from genomic DNA by means of the immunoSEQ Assay, a bias-controlled multiplex PCR. From the authors' description of their analysis: The number of nucleated cells in each sample was estimated from the amplification of reference gene primers within the assay. To quantify the absolute abundance of each unique TCRbeta CDR3 rearrangement, sequence reads were collapsed and filtered. Productive Simpson clonality was computed per sample as the square root of Simpson's diversity index over productive rearrangements. Not all clones reach the TCRdb copy of this immuneACCESS table, which keeps in-frame sequences only. Checked studies attribute under half of the gap to unresolved V genes and leave the rest unexplained. The DNA was the basis for D and trimming; V, J and clone size are from that table. The sample data list 35,000 to 40,000 clones, and more than 85% of these were observed just once. The top ten clonotypes cover approximately 19% of the sample.

Collaborating institutions collected whole blood in K2EDTA tubes following their own protocols. For TCRbeta analysis, collaborator samples were shipped as frozen whole blood, as isolated PBMCs, or as DNA extracted from either sample type. CDR1 MNHEY and CDR2 SVGEGT were looked up in the germline V gene. The CDR3 holds 12 amino acids from the cysteine to the phenylalanine. Of the read, only the CDR3 DNA is kept; its 36 bases are in frame from base 1. Deletion took 4 bases off V and 5 bases off J, with a span of 9 bases between the germline ends. Overall study outcomes, separate from this receptor: Clinical and demographic metadata were provided uncurated, with the amount varying by source and participant.

Sequenced material: peripheral blood. This TCR derives from a man aged 65-85 years with acute or convalescent COVID-19. The receptor chain draws on TRBV6-2 or TRBV6-3 and TRBJ2-7; a confident D gene designation cannot be given. CDR3 region: CASSFDGDEQYF. DNA sequence: TGTGCCAGCAGTTTTGACGGAGACGAGCAGTACTTC.